What follows are 32 T cell receptor beta chains derived from one specimen sequenced in a study of identical twins. TCRdb fed the 5' RACE reads into MiXCR, producing one record per CDR3 protein. The table shows 240,000 or so distinct CDR3 sequences, with roughly 13% occurring only once. The same data also went into a second study, on yellow fever vaccine responses in identical twins.

Sequencing used memory (CD45RO+) T cells sorted from blood. Source of these receptors: a woman aged 18-30 years in good health.

The chain links TRBV3-1 to TRBJ1-1; TRBD1 is a possible D gene (5 bases). Trimming removed 4 bases from V and 4 bases from J, with 16 bases in between. Germline lookup yields CDR1 LGHDT and CDR2 YNNKEL (reference sequence). The CDR3 is 15 residues long. CDR3 bases: TGTGCCAGCAGCCTCCTTGAGCCAGGGCGCACTGAAGCTTTCTTT. This gives the protein CASSLLEPGRTEAFF.

This clonotype occurred a few times. This chain joins TRBV4-3 and TRBJ2-5; D is unclear. The V gene's germline CDR1 is LGHNA and CDR2 YSLEER. The CDR3 is 17 amino acids. Trimming took 0 bases from V and 4 from J, leaving 18 bases between them. CDR3 nucleotide sequence: TGCGCCAGCAGCCAAGATCTAGGGATGGGCTATGGAGAGACCCAGTACTTC. The encoded protein is CASSQDLGMGYGETQYF.

This clonotype was detected only a few times. The chain uses TRBV4-3 and TRBJ2-2; possible D gene TRBD2, 5 bases. CDR3 length: 15 amino acids. CDR1 is LGHNA and CDR2 is YSLEER in the germline V gene. V was trimmed by 4 bases and J by 7 bases, leaving 16 bases between them. CDR3 protein: CASSPRPSGDGELFF. CDR3 DNA sequence: TGCGCCAGCAGCCCCCGGCCCAGCGGTGACGGGGAGCTGTTTTTT.

This chain's CDR3 is CATSQDSRRTGLYGYTF. DNA for the CDR3: TGTGCCACCTCCCAAGATTCCAGACGGACAGGGTTGTATGGCTACACCTTC. This chain connects TRBV3-1 to TRBJ1-2; 8 nucleotides line up with TRBD1. Germline trimming cut 10 bases from V and 5 bases from J; bases unmatched to any gene: 21. CDR1 and CDR2 (germline): LGHDT, YNNKEL (reference sequence). The CDR3 loop spans 17 amino acids.

The chain carries TRBV6-4 and TRBJ1-1; unclear D gene. Per the germline V gene, CDR1 is MRHNA and CDR2 is SNTAGT. CDR3 length: 14 residues. The V end was cut by 4 bases, the J end by 5 bases, with 14 bases between. The CDR3 DNA reads TGTGCCAGCAGTGTAAGTGGGGATGGGACTGAAGCTTTCTTT. Amino acid sequence: CASSVSGDGTEAFF.

This clonotype has a count of ten or more. V is TRBV27 and J is TRBJ2-1, with TRBD1 as a possible D gene (7 bases). The CDR3 is 15 residues long. Germline CDR1 is MNHEY and CDR2 is SMNVEV (reference sequence). The V and J ends lost 5 bases and 4 bases respectively, with 15 bases between them. The DNA for the CDR3 is TGTGCCAGCAGTCTCGCGGGGACAGAGTACAATGAGCAGTTCTTC. Amino acid sequence: CASSLAGTEYNEQFF.

The chain links TRBV2 to TRBJ2-3, with 14 bases fitting TRBD2. This CDR3 has 19 amino acids. Germline V gene sequence: CDR1 SNHLY, CDR2 FYNNEI. Trimming removed 3 bases from V and 3 bases from J; junction bases left unmatched: 11. The CDR3 is CASSEKGLGTSGRTDTQYF. For the CDR3, the DNA is TGTGCCAGCAGTGAGAAGGGCCTCGGGACTAGCGGGAGAACAGATACGCAGTATTTT.

V is TRBV7-6 and J is TRBJ2-7, with a weak D call TRBD2 (6 bases). This CDR3 contains 14 residues. The germline gives CDR1 SGHVS, CDR2 FNYEAQ. Trimming removed 5 bases at V and 4 bases at J, with 15 bases between. The CDR3 DNA follows: TGTGCCAGCAGCGGCGGGACGGTCCAATACGAGCAGTACTTC. It specifies CASSGGTVQYEQYF.

On this clonotype: This may stem from a read error, because a much larger clone lies one nucleotide away. The V gene is TRBV3-1, the J gene TRBJ2-3, with TRBD1 identical over 7 bases. Germline CDR1 LGHDT, CDR2 YNNKEL (reference sequence). Losses at the gene ends were 4 bases for V and 5 bases for J; bases not matched to a gene: 6. This CDR3 spans 14 amino acids. The CDR3 sequence: CASSRGGYVDTQYF. The CDR3 bases are TGTGCCAGCAGCCGAGGGGGCTATGTAGATACGCAGTATTTT.

This clonotype ranks as medium-sized. V and J are TRBV6-4 and TRBJ2-4; D may be TRBD2 (5 bases). The V end lost 0 bases, the J end lost 9 bases, and 9 bases lay between the germline ends. Germline CDR1 reads MRHNA; CDR2 reads SNTAGT. The CDR3 runs to 13 residues. The CDR3 loop is CASSDSSEGIQYF. The CDR3 DNA reads as TGTGCCAGCAGTGACTCTAGCGAGGGCATTCAGTACTTC.

The rearrangement links TRBV18 to TRBJ2-1; D ambiguous. V lost 0 bases and J 4 bases, leaving 13 bases between the germline ends. Germline CDR1 is KGHSH and CDR2 is LQKENI. CDR3 length equals 16 residues. CDR3 region: CASSPPAPPIYNEQFF. The CDR3 DNA reads as TGTGCCAGCTCACCACCGGCTCCCCCGATTTACAATGAGCAGTTCTTC.

This clonotype showed up many times. The J gene is TRBJ2-1, the V gene TRBV4-3, with 7 bases lining up with TRBD1. CDR1 is LGHNA, CDR2 YSLEER, per germline. The CDR3 consists of 15 residues. With V trimmed by 0 bases and J by 10 bases, 9 bases remained unmatched. The DNA of the CDR3 is TGCGCCAGCAGCCAAGAACTCAGGGGGAATCGAGAGCAGTTCTTC. Its translation is CASSQELRGNREQFF.

The V gene is TRBV7-2, the J gene TRBJ2-7, with D possibly matching TRBD1 (6 bases). The V end lost 4 bases, the J end lost 3 bases, and 16 bases lay between the germline ends. The germline CDR1 and CDR2 sequences are SGHTA and FQGNSA. CDR3 length: 15 amino acids. The CDR3 protein is CASSSEDRPGYEQYF. CDR3 DNA: TGTGCCAGCAGCTCCGAAGACAGGCCCGGCTACGAGCAGTACTTC. Full variable domain (remainder filled in from reference TRBV7-2 and TRBJ2-7): GAGVSQSPSNKVTEKGKDVELRCDPISGHTALYWYRQSLGQGLEFLIYFQGNSAPDKSGLPSDRFSAERTGGSVSTLTIQRTQQEDSAVYLCASSSEDRPGYEQYFGPGTRLTVT.

The sample holds a few counts of this clonotype. In DNA form, the CDR3 reads TGTGCCAGCAGTTACTCGTTTACAGTCGAGCAGTACTTC. It is translated as CASSYSFTVEQYF. This sequence joins TRBV6-6 and TRBJ2-7, with D hard to call. The CDR3 extends over 13 amino acids. The V gene lost 0 bases and the J gene lost 6 bases, with 9 bases spanning the gap. Germline CDR1 reads MNHNY; CDR2 reads SVGAGI (reference sequence).

This clonotype was counted a few times. This chain uses TRBV5-1 with TRBJ2-2; the match to TRBD1 covers 7 bases. From germline, CDR1 is SGHRS and CDR2 YFSETQ. With V trimmed by 4 bases and J by 4 bases, 7 bases remained unmatched. The CDR3 totals 15 residues. The CDR3 nucleotides read TGCGCCAGCAGCCCACAGGGGTTCGGCACCGGGGAGCTGTTTTTT. As protein: CASSPQGFGTGELFF.

This clonotype was observed many times. The chain uses TRBV7-6 and TRBJ2-7; D might be TRBD2 (6 bases). V lost 5 bases and J 2 bases, leaving 19 bases between the germline ends. Per the germline V gene, CDR1 is SGHVS and CDR2 is FNYEAQ. The CDR3 loop spans 16 amino acids. CDR3 protein: CASSITRGLKAYEQYF. The CDR3 nucleotides are TGTGCCAGCAGCATAACCCGGGGGTTAAAGGCCTACGAGCAGTACTTC. Variable domain in full (rest from reference TRBV7-6 and TRBJ2-7): GAGVSQSPRYKVTKRGQDVALRCDPISGHVSLYWYRQALGQGPEFLTYFNYEAQQDKSGLPNDRFSAERPEGSISTLTIQRTEQRDSAMYRCASSITRGLKAYEQYFGPGTRLTVT.

The chain has TRBV28 and TRBJ2-3; 8 bases are a match to TRBD2. The CDR3 is made up of 16 amino acids. The germline gives CDR1 MDHEN, CDR2 SYDVKM. Germline trimming cut 5 bases from V and 6 bases from J; bases unmatched to any gene: 13. The CDR3 DNA sequence: TGTGCCAGCAGTGTTACCGGGACTAGTCTCCCTGATACGCAGTATTTT. Translating it yields CASSVTGTSLPDTQYF.

The sample holds one count of this clonotype. The missing conserved phenylalanine or tryptophan at the end of this CDR3 makes a read error likely. The chain couples TRBV11-2 to TRBJ2-4; TRBD2 agrees at 7 bases. In germline, CDR1 is SGHAT, CDR2 FQNNGV. The V segment lost 1 base and the J segment 12 bases; nucleotides outside the gene matches: 9. CDR3 length: 14 amino acids. The CDR3 sequence is CASSLGAGKKSQYS. The DNA of the CDR3 is TGTGCCAGCAGCTTAGGAGCGGGGAAAAAGAGTCAGTACTCC.

The rearrangement uses TRBV5-1 and TRBJ2-4; 8 nucleotides line up with TRBD1. Trimming cost V 4 bases and J 5 bases; bases outside gene matches: 14. This CDR3 is built from 17 residues. Per germline, CDR1 SGHRS and CDR2 YFSETQ. The CDR3 spells CASSRSTGGSLENIQYF. CDR3 in DNA: TGCGCCAGCAGCCGCAGCACAGGGGGAAGTCTTGAAAACATTCAGTACTTC.

The J gene is TRBJ2-6, the V gene TRBV5-1, with D perhaps TRBD1 (5 bases). Trimming left V 3 bases short and J 0 bases short, with 7 bases between. This CDR3 has 15 residues. CDR1 and CDR2 (germline): SGHRS, YFSETQ. CDR3 residues: CASSSGHSGANVLTF. The CDR3 coding sequence is TGCGCCAGCAGCTCAGGACACTCTGGGGCCAACGTCCTGACTTTC.

This clonotype has a handful of counts. The chain recombines TRBV7-8 with TRBJ2-7; D is undetermined. Deletions cut 6 bases from V and 0 bases from J, with 9 bases between. The length of the CDR3 is 13 residues. Germline V gives CDR1 SGHVS, CDR2 FQNEAQ. The CDR3 DNA is TGTGCCAGCAGTATGGGATTCTCCTACGAGCAGTACTTC. It specifies CASSMGFSYEQYF. The full variable domain, rest sourced from reference TRBV7-8 and TRBJ2-7, is GAGVSQSPRYKVAKRGQDVALRCDPISGHVSLFWYQQALGQGPEFLTYFQNEAQLDKSGLPSDRFFAERPEGSVSTLKIQRTQQEDSAVYLCASSMGFSYEQYFGPGTRLTVT.

Only a few counts were recorded for this clonotype. J is TRBJ2-2 and V is TRBV2; TRBD1 aligns across 8 bases. Germline CDR1 and CDR2: SNHLY and FYNNEI. The CDR3 has 15 residues. V shed 4 bases and J 3 bases; nucleotides not matched to a gene: 4. CDR3 protein: CASSGQGIDTGELFF. In DNA form, the CDR3 reads TGTGCCAGCAGTGGACAGGGGATTGACACCGGGGAGCTGTTTTTT.

CDR3 bases: TGTGCCAGCAGTCTCCGGGACACCCTTATAGCGGATACGCAGTATTTT. It encodes CASSLRDTLIADTQYF. The rearrangement uses TRBV2 and TRBJ2-3, with D possibly matching TRBD1 (6 bases). Germline values: CDR1 SNHLY, CDR2 FYNNEI. The CDR3 runs 16 residues. Trimming took 5 bases from V and 6 from J, leaving 21 bases between them.

This clonotype was counted at least ten times. At one of its ends the junction is not consistent with the germline gene, which may arise from a read error. The V gene is TRBV28, the J gene TRBJ2-7, with 10 bases lining up with TRBD1. The germline CDR1 and CDR2 sequences are MDHEN and SYDVKM. CDR3 size: 14 residues. CDR3 sequence: CASSLYPGGQGRNF. Written as DNA, the CDR3 is TGTGCCAGCAGTTTATATCCAGGGGGACAGGGGAGAAACTTC.

This clonotype has a count of ten or more. The chain joins TRBV12-3 or TRBV12-4 to TRBJ2-1; D uncertain. This CDR3 contains 12 residues. V lost 7 bases to trimming and J lost 7 bases, with 11 bases between them. CDR3 DNA sequence: TGTGCCAGCACCTTAAGCTGGAATGAGCAGTTCTTC. Its protein is CASTLSWNEQFF.

This clonotype was seen more than once but under ten times. The chain couples TRBV19 to TRBJ2-3; 8 bases are a match to TRBD2. CDR1 LNHDA and CDR2 SQIVND come from the germline V gene (reference sequence). This CDR3 region has 16 residues. The trim removed 6 bases at V and 6 bases at J, leaving 14 bases unmatched. CDR3 sequence: CASSPDPRGGVDTQYF. Written as DNA, the CDR3 is TGTGCCAGTAGCCCCGACCCACGGGGGGGCGTGGATACGCAGTATTTT.

This rearrangement joins TRBV20-1 to TRBJ2-2, with TRBD1 matching over 7 bases. V lost 0 bases, J lost 4 bases, and 8 bases stayed unmatched. Germline V gives CDR1 DFQATT, CDR2 SNEGSKA (reference sequence). This CDR3 is built from 16 residues. This CDR3 is CSARDPRQGGTGELFF. DNA for the CDR3: TGCAGTGCTAGAGACCCTCGACAGGGCGGCACCGGGGAGCTGTTTTTT.

There are a few counts of this clonotype. The chain has TRBV10-3 and TRBJ2-7; 8 bases are a match to TRBD1. The germline gives CDR1 ENHRY, CDR2 SYGVKD. V gave up 5 bases and J gave up 2 bases; unmatched junction bases: 5. CDR3 length: 14 amino acids. The CDR3 DNA is TGTGCCATCAGTAGGGAGACAGGGGCCTACGAGCAGTACTTC. It encodes CAISRETGAYEQYF.

This clonotype has ten or more counts. This chain connects TRBV7-3 to TRBJ2-1, with 8 bases lining up with TRBD2. Per the germline V gene, CDR1 is SGHTA and CDR2 is FQGTGA. CDR3 length: 14 residues. V was clipped by 5 bases and J by 8 bases; unmatched bases: 8. CDR3 loop: CASSPKGTSDEQFF. The CDR3 nucleotides are TGTGCCAGCAGCCCGAAAGGGACTAGTGATGAGCAGTTCTTC.

This clonotype was counted many times. The V call is TRBV27, the J call TRBJ2-7, with 9 bases fitting TRBD1. The germline CDR1 and CDR2 sequences are MNHEY and SMNVEV (reference sequence). Trimming cost V 5 bases and J 6 bases; bases outside gene matches: 8. CDR3 size: 14 residues. CDR3 sequence: CASSTGGLGLEQYF. The CDR3 DNA reads as TGTGCCAGCAGTACAGGGGGCCTAGGGCTCGAGCAGTACTTC.

This chain joins TRBV23-1 and TRBJ1-5; 9 nucleotides line up with TRBD1. TRBV23-1 is an ORF, with its function uncertain. The CDR3 length is 16 residues. The junction had 9 bases not matched to a gene; V was cut back by 9 bases and J by 0 bases. In nucleotides, the CDR3 is TGCGCCAGAGGGACCACAGGGGGCAATAGCAATCAGCCCCAGCATTTT. As protein: CARGTTGGNSNQPQHF.

In this sample, this clonotype turned up once. The V gene is TRBV18, the J gene TRBJ2-5; 10 nucleotides agree with TRBD2. After removal of 3 bases from V and 0 bases from J, the junction contained 4 bases not matched to a gene. This CDR3 comprises 16 residues. Looked up from germline, CDR1 is KGHSH and CDR2 is LQKENI. The CDR3: CASSPLAGVYQETQYF. CDR3 nucleotides: TGTGCCAGCTCACCCCTAGCGGGGGTGTACCAAGAGACCCAGTACTTC.